The 32 T cell receptor beta chains presented below share a single source sample, sequenced in a study of OX40 agonist ivuxolimab in advanced cancers. TCRdb's table, derived via immunoSEQ multiplex PCR, lists solely in-frame clones and lacks some. The table has 89,000 or so clones, 91% seen once; the top ten hold 8.4%. Sequences were derived from CD4+ or CD8+ T cells sorted from blood, sampled in a trial of the OX40 agonist ivuxolimab. Source of these receptors: an adult with an advanced solid tumor such as melanoma, head and neck, liver or kidney cancer.

The CDR3 sequence is CASSPGLALERSTDTQYF. In nucleotides, the CDR3 is TGTGCCAGCAGCCCGGGACTAGCTCTAGAAAGGAGCACAGATACGCAGTATTTT. The J gene is TRBJ2-3, the V gene TRBV11-1, with 9 bases lining up with TRBD2. J lost 0 bases, V lost 5 bases, and 12 bases had no gene match. There are 18 residues in the CDR3. CDR1 is SGHAT, CDR2 FQDESV, per germline (reference sequence). Combining the CDR3 with reference TRBV11-1 and TRBJ2-3 gives the whole variable domain EAEVAQSPRYKITEKSQAVAFWCDPISGHATLYWYRQILGQGPELLVQFQDESVVDDSQLPKDRFSAERLKGVDSTLKIQPAELGDSAMYLCASSPGLALERSTDTQYFGPGTRLTVL.

The chain combines TRBV6-5 with TRBJ2-1, with D possibly matching TRBD1 (5 bases). The V gene lost 8 bases and the J gene lost 9 bases, with 17 bases spanning the gap. The CDR3 covers 13 residues. The germline gives CDR1 MNHEY, CDR2 SVGAGI. For the CDR3, the DNA is TGTGCCAGCGCAGGGTCCGGTGCAGGTGAGCAGTTCTTC. Translation: CASAGSGAGEQFF.

The V call is TRBV2, the J call TRBJ1-5; the D is unclear. V was shortened by 4 bases and J by 0 bases, with 7 bases between the two germline ends. CDR1 is SNHLY, CDR2 FYNNEI, per germline. CDR3 length: 14 amino acids. The CDR3 DNA is TGTGCCAGCAGTGGTGTGAATAGCAATCAGCCCCAGCATTTT. Its protein product is CASSGVNSNQPQHF.

The CDR3 nucleotides read TGTGCCATCAGCCATTCTCAAGAGACCCAGTACTTC. Its translation: CAISHSQETQYF. This chain joins TRBV10-3 and TRBJ2-5; no definite D call. Germline CDR1 reads ENHRY; CDR2 reads SYGVKD. The V and J ends lost 6 bases and 2 bases respectively, with 7 bases between them. There are 12 residues in the CDR3.

The rearrangement uses TRBV19 and TRBJ1-2, with D maybe TRBD1 (5 bases). This CDR3 has 16 amino acids. The germline V gene has CDR1 LNHDA and CDR2 SQIVND (reference sequence). Trimming took off 3 bases at V and 0 bases at J, with 14 bases between the two ends. This CDR3 is CASSIPGTGANYGYTF. The CDR3 DNA reads as TGTGCCAGTAGTATTCCAGGGACCGGAGCTAACTATGGCTACACCTTC.

The rearrangement joins TRBV5-1 to TRBJ2-7; D is undetermined. The CDR3 consists of 16 residues. The V gene lost 4 bases and the J gene lost 1 base, with 18 bases spanning the gap. Germline V gene sequence: CDR1 SGHRS, CDR2 YFSETQ. The CDR3: CASSTGPPGGSYEQYF. The CDR3 DNA is TGCGCCAGCAGCACCGGACCGCCCGGTGGGTCCTACGAGCAGTACTTC. The whole variable domain, filled in from reference TRBV5-1 and TRBJ2-7, reads KAGVTQTPRYLIKTRGQQVTLSCSPISGHRSVSWYQQTPGQGLQFLFEYFSETQRNKGNFPGRFSGRQFSNSRSEMNVSTLELGDSALYLCASSTGPPGGSYEQYFGPGTRLTVT.

This clone occurred a few times. The rearrangement links TRBV2 to TRBJ1-1; D uncertain. The ends were cut back, 1 base at V and 10 bases at J, with 7 bases in the middle. The CDR3 length is 11 residues. Germline V gives CDR1 SNHLY, CDR2 FYNNEI. As DNA, the CDR3 is TGTGCCAGCAGTGAAGGGGTTCGAGCTTTCTTT. Translation gives CASSEGVRAFF. The full variable domain, its missing parts supplied by reference TRBV2 and TRBJ1-1, is EPEVTQTPSHQVTQMGQEVILRCVPISNHLYFYWYRQILGQKVEFLVSFYNNEISEKSEIFDDQFSVERPDGSNFTLKIRSTKLEDSAMYFCASSEGVRAFFGQGTRLTVV.

The rearrangement joins TRBV5-6 to TRBJ2-1; no definite D call. V gave up 2 bases and J gave up 9 bases, with 6 bases separating them. The CDR3 totals 11 residues. CDR1 and CDR2 (germline): SGHDT, YYEEEE. In DNA form, the CDR3 reads TGTGCCAGCAGCTTTGAGCCTGAGCAGTTCTTC. As protein: CASSFEPEQFF. The full variable domain, rest sourced from reference TRBV5-6 and TRBJ2-1, is DAGVTQSPTHLIKTRGQQVTLRCSPKSGHDTVSWYQQALGQGPQFIFQYYEEEERQRGNFPDRFSGHQFPNYSSELNVNALLLGDSALYLCASSFEPEQFFGPGTRLTVL.

The chain uses TRBV15 and TRBJ1-3; maybe TRBD1 (5 bases). CDR1 and CDR2 (germline): LNHNV, YYDKDF (reference sequence). This CDR3 is 13 amino acids long. V lost 8 bases and J lost 2, with 10 bases in between. The CDR3 sequence is CATGGLAGNTIYF. CDR3 bases: TGTGCCACCGGGGGGTTGGCTGGAAACACCATATATTTT.

The rearrangement uses TRBV4-2 and TRBJ1-1, with D hard to call. The CDR3 spans 15 residues. CDR1 is LGHNA, CDR2 YNFKEQ, per germline. Trimming took 3 bases from V and 1 from J, leaving 12 bases between them. The CDR3 DNA is TGTGCCAGCAGCCATTCGGACCCAGAGAACACTGAAGCTTTCTTT. This translates into CASSHSDPENTEAFF.

This clone was found once. V and J are TRBV6-1 and TRBJ2-7, with D perhaps being TRBD1 or TRBD2 (5 bases each). CDR1 and CDR2 from the germline V gene are MNHNS and SASEGT. Deletions cut 3 bases from V and 5 bases from J, with 17 bases between. There are 15 residues in the CDR3. The CDR3 DNA is TGTGCCAGCAGTGAGGCTGACCGGGGCCGAAACGAGCAGTACGTC. This codes for CASSEADRGRNEQYV.

The chain employs TRBV7-2 and TRBJ2-5; no clear D. The V and J ends lost 1 base and 0 bases respectively, with 0 bases between them. CDR1 SGHTA and CDR2 FQGNSA come from the germline V gene. The CDR3 covers 12 residues. The CDR3 loop is CASSLDQETQYF. CDR3 nucleotide sequence: TGTGCCAGCAGCTTAGACCAAGAGACCCAGTACTTC. The full variable domain, rest sourced from reference TRBV7-2 and TRBJ2-5, is GAGVSQSPSNKVTEKGKDVELRCDPISGHTALYWYRQSLGQGLEFLIYFQGNSAPDKSGLPSDRFSAERTGGSVSTLTIQRTQQEDSAVYLCASSLDQETQYFGPGTRLLVL.

The chain uses TRBV18 and TRBJ1-4, with D unresolved. From germline, CDR1 is KGHSH and CDR2 LQKENI. The CDR3 consists of 13 residues. V shed 2 bases and J shed 6 bases, with 7 bases lying between them. The CDR3 coding sequence is TGTGCCAGCTCACCAAGTTATTATGAAAAACTGTTTTTT. Its protein is CASSPSYYEKLFF.

A remark on this clone: Sequence at one end of the junction differs from germline and may be a read error. The V call is TRBV7-7, the J call TRBJ2-1; D possibly corresponds to TRBD1 (6 bases). The germline V gene has CDR1 SSHAT and CDR2 FNYEAQ (reference sequence). The CDR3 is made up of 15 amino acids. In nucleotides, the CDR3 is TGTGCTAGCAGCTTAGTGGGGGCCCCATACAATGAGCAGTTCTTC. This codes for CASSLVGAPYNEQFF.

This chain uses TRBV27 with TRBJ2-6; D is uncertain. V lost 3 bases, J lost 0 bases, and 6 bases lay in between. The length of the CDR3 is 15 residues. Germline-derived CDR1 and CDR2 are MNHEY and SMNVEV (reference sequence). Here the CDR3 reads CASSFSISGANVLTF. The CDR3 nucleotides are TGTGCCAGCAGTTTCAGTATCTCTGGGGCCAACGTCCTGACTTTC.

The J gene is TRBJ2-1, the V gene TRBV15, with D perhaps matching TRBD2 (6 bases). CDR3 size: 13 residues. Germline CDR1 reads LNHNV; CDR2 reads YYDKDF (reference sequence). The V gene lost 1 base and the J gene lost 7 bases, with 8 bases spanning the gap. Here the CDR3 DNA reads TGTGCCACCAGCAGAGGCGGGGTTAATGAGCAGTTCTTC. It yields the protein CATSRGGVNEQFF. Supplemented by reference TRBV15 and TRBJ2-1, the full variable domain reads DAMVIQNPRYQVTQFGKPVTLSCSQTLNHNVMYWYQQKSSQAPKLLFHYYDKDFNNEADTPDNFQSRRPNTSFCFLDIRSPGLGDTAMYLCATSRGGVNEQFFGPGTRLTVL.

This chain links TRBV15 with TRBJ2-7, with TRBD1 matching 9 bases. The CDR3 extends over 14 amino acids. V lost 7 bases, J lost 3 bases, and 7 bases stayed unmatched. Germline CDR1 LNHNV, CDR2 YYDKDF (reference sequence). CDR3 coding DNA: TGTGCCACCAACCCGGGACAGGGTGTCTACGAGCAGTACTTC. This translates into CATNPGQGVYEQYF.

The chain employs TRBV6-1 and TRBJ2-1; 8 bases line up with TRBD2. Germline CDR1 is MNHNS and CDR2 is SASEGT. Trimming at V came to 3 bases and at J to 5 bases, leaving 9 bases not matched to a gene. The CDR3 sequence is 16 residues long. CDR3 in amino acids: CASSELGLAGHNEQFF. Here the CDR3 DNA reads TGTGCCAGCAGTGAGCTAGGTCTAGCGGGTCACAATGAGCAGTTCTTC.

This chain links TRBV10-3 with TRBJ1-2, with D tentatively TRBD1 (5 bases). V gave up 2 bases and J gave up 1 base, with 11 bases separating them. Germline CDR1 reads ENHRY; CDR2 reads SYGVKD. The CDR3 runs 15 residues. CDR3 nucleotide sequence: TGTGCCATCAGTGAGCCGGAGGGGTTTAACTATGGCTACACCTTC. It yields the protein CAISEPEGFNYGYTF.

The CDR3 DNA reads as TGTGCCAGCAGCCAAGATTTCCCTGGATCCTACGAGCAGTACTTC. Its protein product is CASSQDFPGSYEQYF. This chain joins TRBV4-2 and TRBJ2-7; D gene uncertain. The germline V gene has CDR1 LGHNA and CDR2 YNFKEQ. The CDR3 consists of 15 residues. Trimming took off 0 bases at V and 1 base at J, with 10 bases between the two ends.

Note on this clone: Sequence at one end of the junction differs from germline and may be a read error. The chain employs TRBV15 and TRBJ1-2; no definite D call. The CDR3 runs to 15 residues. The germline gives CDR1 LNHNV, CDR2 YYDKDF (reference sequence). The CDR3 loop is CATSGEQLANYGYTF. CDR3 DNA sequence: TGTGCCACCAGCGGAGAACAACTGGCTAACTATGGCTACACCTTC.

The genes are TRBV7-8 and TRBJ2-3; a possible D gene is TRBD2 (6 bases). The CDR3 spans 14 residues. The V end was cut by 7 bases, the J end by 2 bases, with 13 bases between. Germline V gives CDR1 SGHVS, CDR2 FQNEAQ. Here the CDR3 reads CASTFTSITDTQYF. The CDR3 coding sequence is TGTGCCAGCACCTTCACTAGCATCACAGATACGCAGTATTTT.

V and J are TRBV6-5 and TRBJ2-7; tentatively, D is TRBD1 or TRBD2 (5 bases each). V was clipped by 8 bases and J by 2 bases, with 10 bases between them. The germline V gene encodes CDR1 MNHEY and CDR2 SVGAGI. The CDR3 runs 12 residues. This chain's CDR3 is CASGGVPYEQYF. The CDR3 region has the DNA TGTGCCAGCGGGGGTGTTCCCTACGAGCAGTACTTC.

The chain employs TRBV11-2 and TRBJ2-5; the D is unclear. The germline V and J ends were trimmed by 2 bases and 4 bases, with 5 bases remaining between them. The CDR3 has 12 residues. Germline lookup yields CDR1 SGHAT and CDR2 FQNNGV. The DNA for the CDR3 is TGTGCCAGCAGCTTAATGAGAGAGACCCAGTACTTC. Translated: CASSLMRETQYF.

This clone was detected once. The chain uses TRBV20-1 and TRBJ2-7; D remains ambiguous. V lost 6 bases, J lost 4 bases, and 10 bases lay in between. Germline V gene data show CDR1 as DFQATT and CDR2 as SNEGSKA (reference sequence). This CDR3 spans 11 amino acids. CDR3 sequence (DNA): TGCAGTGCCGACGGGTCATACGAGCAGTACTTC. This sequence encodes CSADGSYEQYF.

The chain carries TRBV30 and TRBJ2-1, with D maybe TRBD2 (5 bases). The CDR3 loop spans 13 amino acids. Trimming shortened V by 2 bases and J by 11 bases, and 16 bases separated the two germline ends. The germline V gene encodes CDR1 GTSNPN and CDR2 SVGIG (reference sequence). In DNA form, the CDR3 reads TGTGCCTGGAGTTCCTCCTCGAGAGGGAAGCAGTTCTTC. Encoded protein: CAWSSSSRGKQFF.

CDR3 amino acids: CASSLTESSNQPQHF. DNA for the CDR3: TGCGCCAGCAGCCTCACAGAGTCCAGCAATCAGCCCCAGCATTTT. V is TRBV4-1 and J is TRBJ1-5; D is unresolved. V was clipped by 4 bases and J by 1 base, with 11 bases between them. This CDR3 spans 15 amino acids. Germline-derived CDR1 and CDR2 are MGHRA and YSYEKL.

The chain combines TRBV6-5 with TRBJ1-6, with D uncertain. With 6 bases removed from V and 8 bases from J, the gap between germline ends came to 14 bases. The germline gives CDR1 MNHEY, CDR2 SVGAGI. The CDR3 is 14 residues long. Written as DNA, the CDR3 is TGTGCCAGCAGCCCGGACTGGTCCCATTCACCCCTCCACTTT. Translated: CASSPDWSHSPLHF.

This CDR3 reads CATEGFTNTEAFF. CDR3 sequence (DNA): TGTGCCACCGAGGGGTTTACGAACACTGAAGCTTTCTTT. V gene TRBV19 combines with J gene TRBJ1-1, with D perhaps TRBD1 (5 bases). Between the trimmed V and J ends, which lost 10 bases and 1 base, there was a span of 13 bases. Germline V gives CDR1 LNHDA, CDR2 SQIVND (reference sequence). This CDR3 contains 13 residues.

The chain has TRBV29-1 and TRBJ1-2; D is undetermined. V was cut by 4 bases and J by 7 bases, with 10 bases left in between. CDR1 and CDR2 (germline): SQVTM, ANQGSEA. The CDR3 spans 11 residues. The CDR3 protein is CSVGGEVGYTF. Here the CDR3 DNA reads TGCAGCGTTGGAGGAGAAGTTGGCTACACCTTC.

V and J are TRBV6-5 and TRBJ2-7, with 8 bases fitting TRBD2. The CDR3 extends over 16 amino acids. Germline loops: CDR1 MNHEY, CDR2 SVGAGI. Trimming removed 0 bases from V and 1 base from J; junction bases left unmatched: 5. The CDR3 nucleotides are TGTGCCAGCAGTTACTCAATCCTAGCGGGTTCCTACGAGCAGTACTTC. Its translation: CASSYSILAGSYEQYF.

The CDR3 here is CASNGASHRDQPQHF. The CDR3, as DNA: TGTGCCAGCAACGGGGCGTCCCACAGGGACCAGCCCCAGCATTTT. This chain links TRBV28 with TRBJ1-5; a possible D gene is TRBD1 (6 bases). This CDR3 comprises 15 residues. Per the germline V gene, CDR1 is MDHEN and CDR2 is SYDVKM. V gave up 7 bases and J gave up 7 bases, with 20 bases separating them.